The TCR beta chain described here comes from a study of blood T cell repertoires in COVID-19. Sequencing was performed with immunoSEQ multiplex PCR; in TCRdb, only in-frame clones are kept and a portion is missing. In the table there are over 150,000 clones, less than 90% of which are singletons. Germline V lookup: CDR1 SQVTM, CDR2 ANQGSEA. Trimming cost V 7 bases and J 8 bases; bases outside gene matches: 8. This CDR3 comprises 14 residues. Donors were grouped by their self-reported clinical history. What the recovered Cohort 3 donors had was two negative PCRs, clearance, or symptom resolution. The chain uses TRBV29-1 and TRBJ2-1; 13 nucleotides match TRBD2. Sequencing input: PBMCs or T cells enriched from blood (not recorded which). The TCR originated in a woman between 50 and 59 years old who had recovered from COVID-19. The CDR3, as DNA: TGCAGCGCCGCCGGGACTAGCGGGAACCATGAGCAGTTCTTC. Amino acid sequence: CSAAGTSGNHEQFF.